The present TCR beta chain was sequenced within a study of T cell responses to AZD1222 COVID-19 vaccine. This CDR3 is 15 amino acids long. Germline V lookup: CDR1 SNHLY, CDR2 FYNNEI. Trimming shortened V by 5 bases and J by 2 bases, and 12 bases separated the two germline ends. The protocol was immunoSEQ multiplex PCR, while the TCRdb copy is restricted to in-frame clones and leaves out a portion. The sample has fewer than 150,000 clones; about 90% are singletons. V gene TRBV2 combines with J gene TRBJ2-2; D perhaps matches TRBD2 (6 bases). The source of this sequence is an adult in good health. Sequenced material: peripheral blood, taken on day 0 of AZD1222 vaccination. CDR3 residues: CASSPGTPNTGELFF. CDR3 bases: TGTGCCAGCAGTCCCGGGACTCCAAACACCGGGGAGCTGTTTTTT.